One and the same sample provided the 20 T cell receptor beta chains below, sequenced in a study of blood T cell repertoires in COVID-19. Sequencing was performed with immunoSEQ multiplex PCR; in TCRdb, only in-frame clones are kept and a portion is missing. This table holds some 120,000 clones, around 87% found once. Source material: peripheral blood. The receptors shown here come from a woman aged 55-69 years with acute or convalescent COVID-19.

This clone appeared a single time. V is TRBV18 and J is TRBJ1-5; TRBD1 is a possible D gene (6 bases). Trimming cost V 3 bases and J 4 bases, with 7 bases left between them. CDR1 KGHSH and CDR2 LQKENI come from the germline V gene. There are 13 residues in the CDR3. The CDR3 nucleotides read TGTGCCAGCTCACCGCAGGGGAATCAGCCCCAGCATTTT. Translating it yields CASSPQGNQPQHF.

The V call is TRBV4-1, the J call TRBJ2-1; the match to TRBD2 covers 10 bases. The germline gives CDR1 MGHRA, CDR2 YSYEKL. This CDR3 has 18 residues. Trimming at V came to 3 bases and at J to 7 bases, leaving 15 bases not matched to a gene. The CDR3 reads CASSQVGRVSGRRNEQFF. In DNA, the CDR3 is TGCGCCAGCAGCCAGGTTGGGAGGGTTAGCGGGAGGAGGAATGAGCAGTTCTTC.

This chain joins TRBV6-5 and TRBJ1-2; no reliable D call. In germline, CDR1 is MNHEY, CDR2 SVGAGI. V was pared by 6 bases and J by 6 bases, with 17 bases between. This CDR3 spans 14 amino acids. DNA of the CDR3: TGTGCCAGCAGGGTGACACGTACCCGAAATGGCTACACCTTC. Residues: CASRVTRTRNGYTF.

This sequence joins TRBV15 and TRBJ1-4; the D gene is possibly TRBD1 (5 bases). The V gene's germline CDR1 is LNHNV and CDR2 YYDKDF (reference sequence). V dropped 3 bases and J dropped 4 bases, with 15 bases sitting between them. The CDR3 covers 16 residues. The CDR3: CATSSHPQGRNEKLFF. The CDR3 coding sequence is TGTGCCACCAGCAGCCACCCTCAGGGTCGTAATGAAAAACTGTTTTTT.

The chain links TRBV9 to TRBJ2-3, with 9 bases lining up with TRBD1. V was clipped by 0 bases and J by 6 bases; unmatched bases: 8. This CDR3 has 16 residues. Germline-derived CDR1 and CDR2 are SGDLS and YYNGEE. As DNA, the CDR3 is TGTGCCAGCAGCGTAGGGGGACAGGGCCCAAGGGATACGCAGTATTTT. It codes for CASSVGGQGPRDTQYF.

The CDR3: CASSQEGQANYGYTF. The CDR3 region has the DNA TGCGCCAGCAGCCAAGAAGGACAGGCTAACTATGGCTACACCTTC. V and J are TRBV4-1 and TRBJ1-2; 7 bases map to TRBD1. Looked up from germline, CDR1 is MGHRA and CDR2 is YSYEKL. J was trimmed by 0 bases and V by 0 bases; bases with no gene match: 1. The CDR3 covers 15 residues.

The chain combines TRBV3-1 (or the pseudogene TRBV3-2) with TRBJ1-1; possibly TRBD1 for D (6 bases). The CDR3 loop spans 13 amino acids. Deletions cut 6 bases from V and 6 bases from J, with 14 bases between. Germline V CDR1 and CDR2: LGHDT, YNNKEL (reference sequence). CDR3 in DNA: TGTGCCAGCAGGCTCTTGGGGGCACCTGAAGCTTTCTTT. Its protein is CASRLLGAPEAFF.

Here the CDR3 DNA reads TGTGCCAGCAGCAGGGGGACACTCACGGAGGCTTTCTTT. It translates to CASSRGTLTEAFF. The genes are TRBV12-3 or TRBV12-4 and TRBJ1-1; 7 bases match TRBD1. V dropped 6 bases and J dropped 11; count of bases not matched to a gene: 12. The CDR3 sequence is 13 residues long.

The V and J genes are TRBV19 and TRBJ1-2; 7 bases match TRBD1. The CDR3 sequence is 11 residues long. J lost 4 bases, V lost 10 bases, and 3 bases had no gene match. Germline loops: CDR1 LNHDA, CDR2 SQIVND (reference sequence). CDR3 coding DNA: TGTGCCACTCGACAGGGCTATGGCTACACCTTC. This codes for CATRQGYGYTF.

This chain uses TRBV4-2 with TRBJ2-1, with TRBD1 as a possible D gene (6 bases). The CDR3 runs to 16 residues. CDR1 is LGHNA, CDR2 YNFKEQ, per germline. Trimming left V 1 base short and J 5 bases short, with 15 bases between. The DNA of the CDR3 is TGTGCCAGCAGCCAAGCGATTGGACAGAGAGACAATGAGCAGTTCTTC. This sequence encodes CASSQAIGQRDNEQFF.

V usage is TRBV7-2 and J usage is TRBJ1-5; 9 bases map to TRBD1. The length of the CDR3 is 15 residues. With V trimmed by 0 bases and J by 4 bases, 1 base remained unmatched. CDR1 is SGHTA, CDR2 FQGNSA, per germline. CDR3 nucleotides: TGTGCCAGCAGCTTAGCGGGGACAGGGAATCAGCCCCAGCATTTT. Translating gives CASSLAGTGNQPQHF.

V gene TRBV18 combines with J gene TRBJ1-1; maybe TRBD1 (5 bases). CDR1 and CDR2 from the germline V gene are KGHSH and LQKENI. The CDR3 is 11 residues long. V was trimmed by 6 bases and J by 5 bases, leaving 7 bases between them. CDR3 sequence reads: CASSGGTEAFF. The CDR3 nucleotides read TGTGCCAGCTCGGGGGGAACTGAAGCTTTCTTT.

In this sample, this clone turned up once. This chain uses TRBV18 with TRBJ1-2, with a possible D match to TRBD1 (5 bases). CDR1 is KGHSH and CDR2 is LQKENI in the germline V gene. The CDR3 runs 17 residues. V was clipped by 4 bases and J by 4 bases, with 22 bases between them. The CDR3 region has the DNA TGTGCCAGCTCACTCATTCAGAGGGGAGGGGACCTCTATGGCTACACCTTC. This encodes CASSLIQRGGDLYGYTF.

CDR3 sequence reads: CASSARGGTEAFF. The CDR3 nucleotides read TGCGCCAGCAGCGCTAGGGGAGGCACTGAAGCTTTCTTT. This sequence joins TRBV5-1 and TRBJ1-1, with a possible D match to TRBD1 (5 bases). Between the trimmed V and J ends, which lost 4 bases and 4 bases, there was a span of 11 bases. This CDR3 region has 13 residues. CDR1 is SGHRS, CDR2 YFSETQ, per germline.

This clone occurred once. J is TRBJ1-4 and V is TRBV6-5, with D possibly TRBD1 on 6 matching bases. This CDR3 has 16 residues. The V end was cut by 4 bases, the J end by 3 bases, with 15 bases between. The germline V gene has CDR1 MNHEY and CDR2 SVGAGI. CDR3: CASSSAWTAPNEKLFF. The CDR3 DNA reads TGTGCCAGCAGTTCCGCCTGGACAGCCCCTAATGAAAAACTGTTTTTT.

This clone occurred a few times. CDR3 sequence: CASSVEVLAGGNEQFF. Here the CDR3 DNA reads TGTGCCAGCAGCGTAGAAGTATTAGCGGGAGGCAATGAGCAGTTCTTC. This rearrangement joins TRBV9 to TRBJ2-1, with 10 bases fitting TRBD2. Trimming removed 0 bases from V and 6 bases from J; junction bases left unmatched: 6. CDR3 size: 16 residues. In germline, CDR1 is SGDLS, CDR2 YYNGEE.

The chain recombines TRBV18 with TRBJ1-1; the match to TRBD1 covers 7 bases. The ends lost 6 bases at V and 4 bases at J; junction bases unmatched: 14. This CDR3 is built from 16 residues. Germline V gene lookup returns CDR1 KGHSH and CDR2 LQKENI. Here the CDR3 DNA reads TGTGCCAGCTCCCCTTCCACAGGGGCTAGGGGCACTGAAGCTTTCTTT. Its protein is CASSPSTGARGTEAFF.

V usage is TRBV24-1 and J usage is TRBJ1-4; D remains ambiguous. This CDR3 is built from 15 residues. V lost 5 bases and J 0 bases, leaving 9 bases between the germline ends. Germline V gene data show CDR1 as KGHDR and CDR2 as SFDVKD. CDR3 nucleotide sequence: TGTGCCACCAGTGGCGGGCCGGCAACTAATGAAAAACTGTTTTTT. This translates into CATSGGPATNEKLFF.

J is TRBJ2-7 and V is TRBV7-3; D is possibly TRBD2 (6 bases). The CDR3 is made up of 13 amino acids. V was pared by 5 bases and J by 4 bases, with 12 bases between. CDR1 and CDR2 from the germline V gene are SGHTA and FQGTGA. CDR3 loop: CASSPGTSYEQYV. The CDR3 nucleotides read TGTGCCAGCAGCCCCGGGACTTCGTACGAGCAGTACGTC.

The CDR3 DNA sequence: TGCGCCAGCCAGGAGGGGACAGCTGGAAACACCATATATTTT. Translation: CASQEGTAGNTIYF. The rearrangement joins TRBV5-1 to TRBJ1-3; TRBD1 aligns across 7 bases. CDR3 size: 14 residues. V shed 7 bases, J shed 2 bases, and the junction held 6 bases outside the gene matches. CDR1 is SGHRS and CDR2 is YFSETQ in the germline V gene.